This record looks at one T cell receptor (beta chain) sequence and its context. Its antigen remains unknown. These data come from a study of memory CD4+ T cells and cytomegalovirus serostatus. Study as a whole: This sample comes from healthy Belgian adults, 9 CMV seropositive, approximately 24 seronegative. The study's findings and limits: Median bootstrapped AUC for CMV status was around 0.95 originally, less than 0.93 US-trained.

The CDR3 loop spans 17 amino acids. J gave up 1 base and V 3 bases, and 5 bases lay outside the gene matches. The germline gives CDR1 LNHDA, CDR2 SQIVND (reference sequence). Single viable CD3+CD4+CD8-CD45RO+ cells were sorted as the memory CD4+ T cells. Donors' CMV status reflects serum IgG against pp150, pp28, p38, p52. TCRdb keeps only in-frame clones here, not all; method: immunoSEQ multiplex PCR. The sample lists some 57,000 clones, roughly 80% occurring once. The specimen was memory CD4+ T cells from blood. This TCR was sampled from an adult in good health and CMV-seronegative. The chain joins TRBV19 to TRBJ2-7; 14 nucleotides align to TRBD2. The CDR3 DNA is TGTGCCAGTAGTATGAACGGACTAGCGGGAGGTTCCTACGAGCAGTACTTC. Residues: CASSMNGLAGGSYEQYF.